This T cell receptor beta chain was retrieved from a study of cytomegalovirus exposure and HLA in healthy donors. CDR3 length equals 13 residues. J was trimmed by 11 bases and V by 5 bases; bases with no gene match: 11. Germline CDR1 and CDR2: SGHTA and FQGNSA. Vbeta (60) and Jbeta (13) primers were used in the PCR. Clones were read by immunoSEQ multiplex PCR, and TCRdb kept only the in-frame ones, dropping some. The table has 130,000 to 150,000 clones, about three quarters seen once; the top ten hold approximately 15%. V is TRBV7-2 and J is TRBJ1-1; 7 positions agree with TRBD1. Sample: PBMCs. This TCR was sampled from a human donor in good health. In nucleotides, the CDR3 is TGTGCCAGCAGCAAACAGGGGTCCAGCGAGGCTTTCTTT. The encoded protein is CASSKQGSSEAFF. Supplemented by reference TRBV7-2 and TRBJ1-1, the full variable domain reads GAGVSQSPSNKVTEKGKDVELRCDPISGHTALYWYRQSLGQGLEFLIYFQGNSAPDKSGLPSDRFSAERTGGSVSTLTIQRTQQEDSAVYLCASSKQGSSEAFFGQGTRLTVV.